This T cell receptor beta chain was found in a study of cytomegalovirus exposure and HLA in healthy donors. Findings and caveats of the study: HLA restriction was apparent for most CMV-associated TCR beta chains in a later analysis.

PCR involved 60 Vbeta and 13 Jbeta primers. Sequencing used immunoSEQ multiplex PCR; TCRdb keeps in-frame clones, though not all of them. The table has 200,000 to 250,000 clones, about 78% seen once; the top ten hold less than 4.5%. Trimming took off 5 bases at V and 1 base at J, with 9 bases between the two ends. The CDR3 is 14 amino acids. CDR1 is SGDLS and CDR2 is YYNGEE in the germline V gene. In this sample, this clone turned up once. Its antigen is undetermined. This receptor was taken from a male donor in good health and CMV-seronegative. The V call is TRBV9, the J call TRBJ2-2; TRBD1 might be the D (5 bases). What was sequenced was PBMCs. CDR3 in DNA: TGTGCCAGCAGAACCACAGGGAACACCGGGGAGCTGTTTTTT. Amino acids: CASRTTGNTGELFF.